This T cell receptor (beta chain) was sequenced for a study of Ad26.COV2.S vaccination and SARS-CoV-2 variants. The study's findings and limits: Possible underestimation of total T cell responses by the TCR breadth and depth analyses was noted. With respect to non-spike TCR breadth, vaccine and placebo recipients were similar. The authors reported substantial breadth in spike-specific CD8+ and CD4+ T cell responses after vaccination.

This sample's treatment: around 19 received Ad26.COV2.S at low or high dose, single or two shots; a few received placebo; per-sample allocation not given. Specimen acquisition occurred on day 63 following the initial vaccine or placebo injection. Clones were read by immunoSEQ multiplex PCR, and TCRdb kept only the in-frame ones, dropping some. The repertoire includes roughly 400,000 clones, 90% of them detected once, and about 4.5% sits in the top ten. About this clone: What it recognizes is unknown. At the DNA level, this CDR3 is encoded by other sequences in the same sample as well.

Germline CDR1 SGHDN, CDR2 FVKESK. The CDR3 loop spans 15 amino acids. Trimming removed 1 base from V and 5 bases from J; junction bases left unmatched: 2. The clonotype comes from a person between 18 and 65 years old who received the Ad26.COV2.S COVID-19 vaccine or a placebo. This chain joins TRBV14 and TRBJ2-5; 12 nucleotides match TRBD2. The source material was peripheral blood, sampled in a trial of Ad26.COV2.S vaccine versus placebo. CDR3 sequence reads: CASSQGLAGAETQYF. Written as DNA, the CDR3 is TGTGCCAGCAGCCAAGGACTAGCGGGAGCGGAGACCCAGTACTTC.